One sample yielded the 31 T cell receptor beta chains listed below, sequenced in a study of T-cell reconstitution after alpha-beta-depleted transplantation in children. Construction of the TCRbeta library involved unique molecular identifiers. TCRdb independently ran MiXCR on the PCR reads; one entry per CDR3 protein. The profile shows some 830,000 distinct CDR3 sequences, less than 20% of them singletons. The sample here was PBMCs, mostly from graft donor cells, taken 360 days after TCRalphabeta/CD19-depleted stem cell transplant. These receptors all stem from a male patient under 18 who had a stem cell transplant for acute lymphoblastic leukemia, so the T cells may come from the graft donor.

This clonotype was counted between two and nine times. This chain connects TRBV29-1 to TRBJ1-2; D remains unclear. The CDR3 length is 12 residues. Germline CDR1 and CDR2: SQVTM and ANQGSEA. With 3 bases removed from V and 3 bases from J, the gap between germline ends came to 8 bases. The CDR3: CSVDGVDYGYTF. In DNA form, the CDR3 reads TGCAGCGTTGACGGTGTCGACTATGGCTACACCTTC.

This clonotype was detected a few times. A much larger clone sits a single nucleotide away, making a read error possible. J is TRBJ2-7 and V is TRBV11-2, with D hard to call. The V end was cut by 2 bases, the J end by 3 bases, with 5 bases between. The CDR3 is 12 residues long. Germline V CDR1 and CDR2: SGHAT, FQNNGV. CDR3 bases: TGTGCCAGCAGCTTATGGGACTACGAGCAGTACTTC. This translates into CASSLWDYEQYF.

This clonotype was observed a few times. V is TRBV5-6 and J is TRBJ1-2; unclear D gene. Trimming cost V 0 bases and J 4 bases, with 10 bases left between them. The CDR3 consists of 14 residues. Germline V gene sequence: CDR1 SGHDT, CDR2 YYEEEE. CDR3 coding DNA: TGTGCCAGCAGCTTGGCCGTGGATATCTATGGCTACACCTTC. The encoded protein is CASSLAVDIYGYTF.

To note about this clonotype: This sequence may be a read error, since a much larger clone differs from it by one base. As the CDR3 is not closed by the conserved phenylalanine or tryptophan, this likely results from a read error. This chain uses TRBV27 with TRBJ2-3, with D maybe TRBD1 (6 bases). The CDR3 length is 13 residues. Germline V lookup: CDR1 MNHEY, CDR2 SMNVEV (reference sequence). V lost 3 bases to trimming and J lost 4 bases, with 8 bases between them. The CDR3 reads CASSFPGADTQYL. Written as DNA, the CDR3 is TGTGCCAGCAGTTTCCCAGGGGCAGATACGCAGTATTTA.

This clonotype was seen a few times. The J gene is TRBJ2-5, the V gene TRBV18; TRBD1 aligns across 7 bases. Germline CDR1 reads KGHSH; CDR2 reads LQKENI. V lost 5 bases to trimming and J lost 1 base; unmatched junction nucleotides: 7. The CDR3 has 15 residues. The CDR3 sequence: CASSSQTGSQETQYF. The CDR3 bases are TGTGCCAGCTCATCCCAGACAGGGAGCCAAGAGACCCAGTACTTC.

This clonotype was counted once. A much bigger clone sits one base away, suggesting this may be a read error. J is TRBJ2-7 and V is TRBV2; the D call may be TRBD1 or TRBD2 (5 bases each). The CDR3 sequence is 12 residues long. V was pared by 2 bases and J by 5 bases, with 7 bases between. Germline loops: CDR1 SNHLY, CDR2 FYNNEI. The CDR3 region is CASSEQGDEQYF. Written as DNA, the CDR3 is TGTGCCAGCAGTGAACAGGGAGACGAGCAGTACTTC.

The genes are TRBV5-1 and TRBJ2-7; D is ambiguous. Germline CDR1 and CDR2: SGHRS and YFSETQ. The CDR3 consists of 13 residues. Trimming removed 0 bases at V and 4 bases at J, with 8 bases between. The CDR3 nucleotides read TGCGCCAGCAGCTTGGGGTCTTTTTACGAGCAGTACTTC. Its protein is CASSLGSFYEQYF.

The rearrangement links TRBV27 to TRBJ2-1; 9 bases agree with TRBD2. V dropped 7 bases and J dropped 5; count of bases not matched to a gene: 21. Germline V gives CDR1 MNHEY, CDR2 SMNVEV (reference sequence). The CDR3 has 19 amino acids. The DNA of the CDR3 is TGTGCCAGCAATCCTCCAGGGCCAGCGGGAGGAAGGGACCACAATGAGCAGTTCTTC. Translation: CASNPPGPAGGRDHNEQFF.

This clonotype occurred many times. The chain links TRBV29-1 to TRBJ2-7; a possible D gene is TRBD1 (5 bases). The V end was cut by 5 bases, the J end by 3 bases, with 8 bases between. Germline loops: CDR1 SQVTM, CDR2 ANQGSEA. The CDR3 is 11 amino acids. DNA for the CDR3: TGCAGCGTTTCCAGGGACTACGAGCAGTACTTC. It encodes CSVSRDYEQYF.

The rearrangement uses TRBV20-1 and TRBJ2-1; 7 nucleotides match TRBD2. The germline gives CDR1 DFQATT, CDR2 SNEGSKA (reference sequence). The V gene end was trimmed by 6 bases and the J gene end by 6 bases; junction bases not matched to a gene: 5. The CDR3 sequence is 12 residues long. CDR3: CSATGGGNEQFF. As DNA, the CDR3 is TGCAGTGCCACGGGCGGGGGCAATGAGCAGTTCTTC.

This clonotype was observed many times. The chain combines TRBV5-1 with TRBJ2-7, with TRBD2 identical over 8 bases. Germline CDR1 and CDR2: SGHRS and YFSETQ. The J segment lost 3 bases and the V segment lost 7 bases, leaving 6 bases of the junction unmatched. CDR3 size: 13 residues. CDR3 sequence: CASAREGYYEQYF. CDR3 in DNA: TGCGCCAGCGCCCGGGAGGGATACTACGAGCAGTACTTC.

A few counts support this clonotype. The CDR3 DNA follows: TGTGCCAGCAGCGTCCGGACAGGGGGCGGAGAGACCCAGTACTTC. It codes for CASSVRTGGGETQYF. The rearrangement links TRBV13 to TRBJ2-5; 11 nucleotides line up with TRBD1. This CDR3 contains 15 residues. Germline CDR1 reads PRHDT; CDR2 reads FYEKMQ (reference sequence). V trimming: 5 bases; J trimming: 4 bases; junction bases outside the gene matches: 6. Full variable domain (remainder filled in from reference TRBV13 and TRBJ2-5): AAGVIQSPRHLIKEKRETATLKCYPIPRHDTVYWYQQGPGQDPQFLISFYEKMQSDKGSIPDRFSAQQFSDYHSELNMSSLELGDSALYFCASSVRTGGGETQYFGPGTRLLVL.

The chain couples TRBV18 to TRBJ2-5; D is possibly TRBD1 (6 bases). Trimming took off 3 bases at V and 1 base at J, with 12 bases between the two ends. The CDR3 loop spans 15 amino acids. Germline CDR1 KGHSH, CDR2 LQKENI. CDR3 residues: CASSPQTGTQETQYF. DNA for the CDR3: TGTGCCAGCTCACCCCAAACAGGGACCCAAGAGACCCAGTACTTC.

The chain couples TRBV25-1 to TRBJ2-1; 10 bases are a match to TRBD2. CDR3 length: 15 residues. J was trimmed by 5 bases and V by 4 bases; bases with no gene match: 5. The V gene's germline CDR1 is MGHDK and CDR2 SYGVNS. The CDR3 reads CASSVASGSHNEQFF. CDR3 sequence (DNA): TGTGCCAGCAGTGTGGCTAGCGGGAGCCACAATGAGCAGTTCTTC. The full variable domain, in which reference TRBV25-1 and TRBJ2-1 provide the parts outside the CDR3, is EADIYQTPRYLVIGTGKKITLECSQTMGHDKMYWYQQDPGMELHLIHYSYGVNSTEKGDLSSESTVSRIRTEHFPLTLESARPSHTSQYLCASSVASGSHNEQFFGPGTRLTVL.

This clonotype was counted many times. The chain employs TRBV6-5 and TRBJ1-5; TRBD1 matches at 9 bases. Germline CDR1 is MNHEY and CDR2 is SVGAGI. J lost 4 bases, V lost 2 bases, and 9 bases had no gene match. The CDR3 spans 17 residues. The CDR3 region is CASSYGGQGLRNQPQHF. CDR3 sequence (DNA): TGTGCCAGCAGTTACGGGGGACAGGGTCTAAGGAATCAGCCCCAGCATTTT.

Only a few counts were recorded for this clonotype. The gene calls are TRBV27 and TRBJ2-3; D unresolved. This CDR3 has 13 amino acids. Trimming stripped 3 bases from V and 5 bases from J, with 9 bases between. Germline-derived CDR1 and CDR2 are MNHEY and SMNVEV (reference sequence). CDR3 DNA: TGTGCCAGCAGTTTCAGACGCCAAGATACGCAGTATTTT. It encodes CASSFRRQDTQYF.

The CDR3 here is CSTIWGSGQVFSTDTQYF. In DNA form, the CDR3 reads TGCAGTACAATATGGGGGTCGGGACAGGTTTTTAGCACAGATACGCAGTATTTT. The rearrangement joins TRBV20-1 to TRBJ2-3; 8 bases agree with TRBD1. V lost 8 bases to trimming and J lost 0 bases; unmatched junction nucleotides: 19. Germline values: CDR1 DFQATT, CDR2 SNEGSKA (reference sequence). The CDR3 is 18 amino acids.

V gene TRBV29-1 combines with J gene TRBJ2-2, with TRBD2 identical over 14 bases. The germline gives CDR1 SQVTM, CDR2 ANQGSEA. Trimming at V came to 6 bases and at J to 2 bases, leaving 17 bases not matched to a gene. CDR3 size: 20 residues. CDR3 DNA sequence: TGCAGCGTGGGACAGGGCCTCGGGACTAGCGGGAGAACCAACACCGGGGAGCTGTTTTTT. The encoded protein is CSVGQGLGTSGRTNTGELFF.

V and J are TRBV3-1 and TRBJ2-7; no clear D gene. The germline CDR1 and CDR2 sequences are LGHDT and YNNKEL (reference sequence). Trimming left V 6 bases short and J 1 base short, with 16 bases between. The CDR3 is 15 residues long. The CDR3 nucleotides read TGTGCCAGCAGGCAGCAGATCGATGGGTCCTACGAGCAGTACTTC. This sequence encodes CASRQQIDGSYEQYF.

The V call is TRBV5-1, the J call TRBJ1-2; D gene ambiguous. CDR1 SGHRS and CDR2 YFSETQ come from the germline V gene. The V and J ends lost 0 bases and 4 bases respectively, with 13 bases between them. The CDR3 is made up of 15 amino acids. CDR3 nucleotides: TGCGCCAGCAGCTTGGCCGGAGACCCCGGCTATGGCTACACCTTC. Encoded protein: CASSLAGDPGYGYTF.

This clonotype was seen a handful of times. The rearrangement uses TRBV27 and TRBJ2-7; perhaps TRBD2 as D (6 bases). V gave up 5 bases and J gave up 6 bases, with 14 bases separating them. Per germline, CDR1 MNHEY and CDR2 SMNVEV (reference sequence). This CDR3 contains 13 residues. The CDR3 sequence: CASSVRRGCEQYF. In nucleotides, the CDR3 is TGTGCCAGCAGTGTCCGTCGGGGGTGCGAGCAGTACTTC.

This sequence joins TRBV5-1 and TRBJ1-1; 7 nucleotides agree with TRBD1. Germline trimming cut 7 bases from V and 2 bases from J; bases unmatched to any gene: 8. The CDR3 length is 14 residues. Germline V gene lookup returns CDR1 SGHRS and CDR2 YFSETQ. As DNA, the CDR3 is TGCGCCAGCGGCACAGGGGCCTTTAACACTGAAGCTTTCTTT. Its protein product is CASGTGAFNTEAFF. The full variable domain, with the rest looked up from reference TRBV5-1 and TRBJ1-1, is KAGVTQTPRYLIKTRGQQVTLSCSPISGHRSVSWYQQTPGQGLQFLFEYFSETQRNKGNFPGRFSGRQFSNSRSEMNVSTLELGDSALYLCASGTGAFNTEAFFGQGTRLTVV.

This clonotype was observed a handful of times. This chain uses TRBV7-9 with TRBJ2-3; 7 positions agree with TRBD2. The germline CDR1 and CDR2 sequences are SEHNR and FQNEAQ (reference sequence). The ends lost 5 bases at V and 1 base at J; junction bases unmatched: 6. The CDR3 has 15 amino acids. The CDR3 region is CASSPTSERTDTQYF. The CDR3 coding sequence is TGTGCCAGCAGCCCTACTAGCGAACGCACAGATACGCAGTATTTT.

V gene TRBV10-3 combines with J gene TRBJ2-7; D may be TRBD2 (6 bases). Trimming pared 8 bases from V and 3 bases from J, leaving 14 bases between. Germline V gene sequence: CDR1 ENHRY, CDR2 SYGVKD. The CDR3 runs to 13 residues. The CDR3 DNA reads as TGTGCCATCGGAGACCCGGGAGTCTACGAGCAGTACTTC. Protein sequence: CAIGDPGVYEQYF.

The genes are TRBV6-5 and TRBJ2-3; D uncertain. The CDR3 has 11 residues. Germline V CDR1 and CDR2: MNHEY, SVGAGI. V gave up 8 bases and J gave up 14 bases, with 17 bases separating them. The CDR3 DNA follows: TGTGCCAGCTCGGTGGGTCGATTAAGGTATTTT. This gives the protein CASSVGRLRYF.

This rearrangement joins TRBV6-2 or TRBV6-3 to TRBJ1-1, with 8 bases that match TRBD1. This CDR3 is 16 amino acids long. Germline trimming cut 5 bases from V and 11 bases from J; bases unmatched to any gene: 19. Germline CDR1 MNHEY, CDR2 SVGEGT. The CDR3 DNA follows: TGTGCCAGCAGTACCCGAACCGGGACAGGTCCCATGTGGGCTTTCTTT. Translating gives CASSTRTGTGPMWAFF.

Only a few counts were recorded for this clonotype. V is TRBV3-1 and J is TRBJ2-1, with 8 bases aligning to TRBD2. The CDR3 is 18 residues long. The trim removed 1 base at V and 4 bases at J, leaving 12 bases unmatched. Germline values: CDR1 LGHDT, CDR2 YNNKEL (reference sequence). The CDR3 nucleotides are TGTGCCAGCAGCCAAGTTGTCTTAGGTAGCGGGACGTACAATGAGCAGTTCTTC. Residues: CASSQVVLGSGTYNEQFF.

The sample holds many counts of this clonotype. Germline and junction disagree at one end, which may indicate a read error. V is TRBV20-1 and J is TRBJ2-1; 15 positions match TRBD2. The CDR3 is made up of 13 amino acids. The germline V gene has CDR1 DFQATT and CDR2 SNEGSKA (reference sequence). The chain's CDR3 is CSASFPPGTSGRF. DNA of the CDR3: TGCAGTGCGAGTTTTCCCCCTGGGACTAGCGGGAGGTTC.

This clonotype was detected many times. As DNA, the CDR3 is TGCAGCGTCCCGGGACAGTCCTACGAGCAGTACTTC. It yields the protein CSVPGQSYEQYF. This chain connects TRBV29-1 to TRBJ2-7; 7 bases match TRBD1. The CDR3 loop spans 12 amino acids. V dropped 6 bases and J dropped 1; count of bases not matched to a gene: 3. Germline lookup yields CDR1 SQVTM and CDR2 ANQGSEA.

In this sample, this clonotype turned up a few times. The CDR3 DNA reads as TGTGCCAGCAGCCGGGACCGTAATGAAAAACTGTTTTTT. This translates into CASSRDRNEKLFF. The rearrangement joins TRBV7-9 to TRBJ1-4; tentative D call: TRBD1 (5 bases). Looked up from germline, CDR1 is SEHNR and CDR2 is FQNEAQ (reference sequence). V lost 5 bases to trimming and J lost 4 bases, with 8 bases between them. This CDR3 spans 13 amino acids.

V usage is TRBV5-4 and J usage is TRBJ2-2, with D unclear. The V gene's germline CDR1 is SGHNT and CDR2 YYREEE (reference sequence). V lost 0 bases and J 5 bases, leaving 11 bases between the germline ends. The CDR3 extends over 15 amino acids. The CDR3 nucleotides are TGTGCCAGCAGCTTGGATTCTGGCTTAACCGGGGAGCTGTTTTTT. Translating it yields CASSLDSGLTGELFF.